The text below deals with one T cell receptor (beta chain). Eligibility required adulthood, ileal or ileocolonic Crohn's disease and indicated ileocolonic resection. Profiling relied on immunoSEQ multiplex PCR, and the TCRdb table lists in-frame clones only, not all of them. Among 3,500 to 5,000 clones, roughly 76% were seen once, and the ten largest hold less than 25%. These data originate in a study of T cell repertoires in ileal Crohn's disease. Per the germline V gene, CDR1 is SGHRS and CDR2 is YFSETQ. Trimming cost V 6 bases and J 4 bases; bases outside gene matches: 5. The CDR3 runs 14 residues.

J is TRBJ2-1 and V is TRBV5-1; TRBD2 matches at 9 bases. Specimen: ileal tissue. The TCR originated in an adult with Crohn's disease. In nucleotides, the CDR3 is TGCGCCAGCATGTGGCTAGCGGGGTACAATGAGCAGTTCTTC. Its translation: CASMWLAGYNEQFF.